This T cell receptor (beta chain) stems from a study of regulatory T cells in long-lasting Graves disease. The time point was: persistent/refractory GD, antithyroid drugs over 5 years with positive TRAb. PBMC RNA served as the TCR library source. As to this clonotype: Antigen specificity is unknown.

To make TCR beta libraries, researchers used iRepertoire HTBI primers and Arm-PCR of CDR3 regions. Using its own MiXCR run on the multiplex PCR reads, TCRdb lists one record per CDR3 protein. Among 500,000 to 800,000 distinct CDR3 sequences, around 32% were seen once, and the ten largest hold roughly 41%. V was cut by 5 bases and J by 6 bases, with 11 bases left in between. Germline V gives CDR1 MNHEY, CDR2 SVGEGT. This CDR3 has 13 amino acids. Study conclusions and caveats: Persistent disease preferred TRBV28, TRBJ1-2 and TRBJ2-5; new disease, TRBV20-1 and TRBJ2-1.

This material consisted of peripheral blood mononuclear cells (PBMCs), taken when the disease was refractory, from a patient treated with antithyroid drugs. This chain connects TRBV6-2 or TRBV6-3 to TRBJ1-5, with D possibly TRBD1 on 5 matching bases. This clonotype originated in a female donor with Graves disease. Here the CDR3 DNA reads TGTGCCAGCAGTGAAGCCGGGACTCAGCCCCAGCATTTT. Translation: CASSEAGTQPQHF.